The sequence of this TCR beta chain was determined in a study of cytomegalovirus exposure and HLA in healthy donors. Study-wide results and caveats: It has been reported that TCR beta sequences accurately predicted the HLA-A and HLA-B alleles of most subjects.

The V gene end was trimmed by 3 bases and the J gene end by 8 bases; junction bases not matched to a gene: 7. The length of the CDR3 is 15 residues. In germline, CDR1 is WSHSY, CDR2 SAAADI. Details on this clone: What it binds is unknown.

In the PCR, 60 Vbeta and 13 Jbeta primers were used. The assay was immunoSEQ multiplex PCR, and TCRdb's table has in-frame clones only and misses some. The sample contains around 170,000 clones, roughly 80% of which appear only once. The sequenced sample was PBMCs. The chain joins TRBV10-2 to TRBJ1-2, with 12 bases aligning to TRBD1. The source of this sequence is a man aged 45-60 years in good health and CMV-seronegative. The CDR3 protein is CASSDVGTGGLGYTF. The CDR3 DNA reads as TGCGCCAGCAGTGATGTGGGGACAGGGGGCTTGGGCTACACCTTC.